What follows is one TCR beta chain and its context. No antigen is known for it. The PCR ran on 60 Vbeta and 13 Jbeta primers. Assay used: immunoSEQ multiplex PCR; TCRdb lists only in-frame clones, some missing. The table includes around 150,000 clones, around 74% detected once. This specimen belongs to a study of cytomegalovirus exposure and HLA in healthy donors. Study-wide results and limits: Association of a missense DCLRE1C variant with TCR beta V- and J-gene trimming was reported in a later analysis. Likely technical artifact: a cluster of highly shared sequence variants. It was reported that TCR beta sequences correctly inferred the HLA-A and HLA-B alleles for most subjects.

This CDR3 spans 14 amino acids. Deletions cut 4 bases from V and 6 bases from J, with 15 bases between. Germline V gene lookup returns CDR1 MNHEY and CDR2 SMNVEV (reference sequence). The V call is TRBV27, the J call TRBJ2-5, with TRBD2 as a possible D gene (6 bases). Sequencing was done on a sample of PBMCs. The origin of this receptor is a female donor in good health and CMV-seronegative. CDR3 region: CASSSDSGGKTQYF. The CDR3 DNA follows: TGTGCCAGCAGTTCGGACTCTGGGGGGAAGACCCAGTACTTC.